The T cell receptor (beta chain) under discussion was sequenced for a study of T cell repertoires in cytomegalovirus infection. The V gene's germline CDR1 is MGHRA and CDR2 YSYEKL. Between the trimmed V and J ends, which lost 1 base and 2 bases, there was a span of 18 bases. The length of the CDR3 is 17 residues. Findings and caveats of the study: HLA-C-restricted TCR beta clonotypes specific for CMV led the ex vivo response. Carriers of CMV and the relevant HLA type were discriminated by public TCR beta frequency.

TCRdb re-derived calls from the reads in MiXCR, one entry per CDR3 protein. The sample includes about 890,000 distinct CDR3 sequences, 30% to 40% of them seen just once. Turning to this clonotype: The antigen is not known.

This TCR derives from a human donor in good health (CMV status not recorded). Some clones in this sample may be carry-over from other donors' samples. The chain carries TRBV4-1 and TRBJ2-7; D is perhaps TRBD2 (5 bases). The sample in question was cultured CD8+ T cells from PBMCs, obtained from culture after CMV antigen stimulation. The DNA for the CDR3 is TGCGCCAGCAGCCAAGTGGCCGGACTCTCAGATCCCTACGAGCAGTACTTC. Its translation: CASSQVAGLSDPYEQYF.